This is a list of T cell receptor beta chains from one sample in a study of OX40 agonist ivuxolimab in advanced cancers. Generated by immunoSEQ multiplex PCR, the TCRdb table keeps only in-frame clones and is missing some. The sample consists of 55,000 to 65,000 clones, 92% of them appearing once. This sample comprised CD4+ or CD8+ T cells sorted from blood, obtained in a trial of the OX40 agonist ivuxolimab. All receptors come from an adult with an advanced solid tumor such as melanoma, head and neck, liver or kidney cancer. CDR3s include the opening cysteine and the closing phenylalanine or tryptophan. The D gene is left open where the match is weak. Clone sizes are given selectively: once, few, many, or a class where the clone is expanded.

TRBJ1-1 TRBV5-4 NA NA CASSLQPRDTLNTEAFF TGTGCCAGCAGCTTACAGCCTCGGGACACTCTGAACACTGAAGCTTTCTTT
TRBJ2-7 TRBV4-1 NA NA CASSQSHGDEQYF TGCGCCAGCAGCCAATCGCACGGGGACGAGCAGTACTTC
TRBJ1-5 TRBV27 NA NA CASTGGRGQPQHF TGTGCCAGCACGGGGGGCAGAGGTCAGCCCCAGCATTTT
TRBJ2-6 TRBV4-3 NA NA CASSQAGSGANVLTF TGCGCCAGCAGCCAAGCTGGGTCTGGGGCCAACGTCCTGACTTTC
TRBJ2-7 TRBV28 NA NA CASSLESVPYEQYF TGTGCCAGCAGTTTGGAGAGTGTCCCCTACGAGCAGTACTTC
TRBJ2-2 TRBV30 NA TRBD2 CAWRGAGGFTGELFF TGTGCCTGGAGGGGAGCGGGAGGGTTCACCGGGGAGCTGTTTTTT
TRBJ1-2 TRBV6-5 NA NA CASSYSVTGRLHGYTF TGTGCCAGCAGTTACTCGGTAACAGGTCGACTACATGGCTACACCTTC
TRBJ1-2 TRBV30 once TRBD1 CAWSRAGQGLDLRPYYGYTF TGTGCCTGGAGTCGGGCCGGACAGGGCTTAGACTTAAGGCCGTACTATGGCTACACCTTC
TRBJ1-5 TRBV30 NA TRBD1 CAWSADRDNQPQHF TGTGCCTGGAGTGCCGACAGGGATAATCAGCCCCAGCATTTT
TRBJ1-4 TRBV7-6 NA NA CASSLGVGPGNEKLFF TGTGCCAGCAGCTTAGGGGTTGGACCGGGCAATGAAAAACTGTTTTTT
TRBJ1-5 TRBV30 NA NA CAWSLSGDQPQHF TGTGCCTGGAGTCTCTCCGGGGATCAGCCCCAGCATTTT
TRBJ2-5 TRBV6-5 NA TRBD2 CASRISGSGGETQYF TGTGCCAGCAGGATTAGCGGGAGCGGTGGAGAGACCCAGTACTTC
TRBJ2-1 TRBV20-1 NA NA CSAVYNEQFF TGCAGTGCTGTGTACAATGAGCAGTTCTTC
TRBJ2-1 TRBV19 NA TRBD2 CARISLAGGLPATCRPHNEQFF TGTGCCAGAATCTCACTAGCGGGAGGGCTTCCAGCCACCTGCCGGCCCCACAATGAGCAGTTCTTC
TRBJ1-5 TRBV30 NA NA CAWSTTNQPQHF TGTGCCTGGAGTACTACTAATCAGCCCCAGCATTTT
TRBJ1-1 TRBV19 NA NA CASSIGPNTEAFF TGTGCCAGTAGTATTGGACCGAACACTGAAGCTTTCTTT
TRBJ1-1 TRBV19 NA NA CASSISWDGAEAFF TGTGCCAGTAGTATTTCCTGGGATGGGGCTGAAGCTTTCTTT
TRBJ2-2 TRBV27 NA NA CASSLSVTGELFF TGTGCCAGCAGTTTAAGCGTCACCGGGGAGCTGTTTTTT
TRBJ2-2 TRBV28 NA NA CASSFGSGELFF TGTGCCAGCAGTTTCGGATCTGGGGAGCTGTTTTTT
TRBJ1-1 TRBV5-1 NA NA CASSPGRSNTEAFF TGCGCCAGCTCCCCCGGTCGGTCGAACACTGAAGCTTTCTTT
TRBJ1-6 TRBV28 NA NA CASSLVDGTNSPLHF TGTGCCAGCAGTTTGGTGGACGGGACTAATTCACCCCTCCACTTT
TRBJ1-5 TRBV4-3 NA NA CASSQDLAQPQHF TGCGCCAGCAGCCAAGATCTTGCTCAGCCCCAGCATTTT
TRBJ2-7 TRBV15 NA NA CATSRGPKLGRDYEQYF TGTGCCACCAGCAGAGGTCCCAAGTTGGGGAGAGACTACGAGCAGTACTTC
TRBJ1-1 TRBV30 few NA CASPGQNTEAFF TGTGCCTCCCCCGGACAAAACACTGAAGCTTTCTTT
TRBJ1-5 TRBV28 NA TRBD1 CASTRQGVGNQPQHF TGTGCCAGCACCCGACAGGGGGTGGGCAATCAGCCCCAGCATTTT
TRBJ1-5 TRBV27 NA NA CASTADSSNQPQHF TGTGCCAGCACCGCGGACAGTAGCAATCAGCCCCAGCATTTT
TRBJ1-1 TRBV28 NA TRBD1 CASRQQGGNTEAFF TGTGCCAGCAGACAACAGGGGGGGAACACTGAAGCTTTCTTT
TRBJ2-2 TRBV5-1 few TRBD2 CASSLAGGTGELFF TGCGCCAGCAGCTTGGCGGGGGGCACCGGGGAGCTGTTTTTT
TRBJ2-3 TRBV6-5 NA NA CASSYNALTDTQYF TGTGCCAGCAGTTACAACGCCCTCACAGATACGCAGTATTTT
TRBJ2-6 TRBV29-1 NA NA CSVPTARNSGANVLTF TGCAGCGTCCCGACAGCCAGGAACTCTGGGGCCAACGTCCTGACTTTC
TRBJ2-3 TRBV7-9 NA NA CASSLIAADTQYF TGTGCCAGCAGCTTAATCGCCGCAGATACGCAGTATTTT
TRBJ2-4 TRBV7-3 NA NA CASSLTRRNIQYF TGTGCCAGCAGCTTAACCCGCAGAAACATTCAGTACTTC
TRBJ1-5 TRBV4-2 NA NA CASSSGSENQPQHF TGTGCCAGCAGCTCGGGGAGTGAGAATCAGCCCCAGCATTTT
TRBJ2-7 TRBV6-1 NA NA CASSEIYREGVNEQYF TGTGCCAGCAGTGAAATTTACAGGGAAGGGGTAAACGAGCAGTACTTC
TRBJ2-6 TRBV5-4 NA TRBD2 CASSLFPLAGSSGANVLTF TGTGCCAGCAGCTTGTTCCCTCTAGCGGGAAGCTCTGGGGCCAACGTCCTGACTTTC
TRBJ1-2 TRBV30 NA NA CAWSTGLDYGYTF TGTGCCTGGAGTACGGGGTTAGACTATGGCTACACCTTC
TRBJ1-5 TRBV4-3 once NA CASSQGLFGTGIF NA
TRBJ1-3 TRBV2 NA NA CASSEWGAAGNTIYF TGTGCCAGCAGTGAGTGGGGGGCCGCCGGAAACACCATATATTTT
TRBJ1-2 TRBV6-1 NA TRBD1 CASSQTGLYGYTF TGTGCCAGCAGCCAGACAGGGCTCTATGGCTACACCTTC
TRBJ2-3 TRBV11-3 NA NA CASSPGDTQYF TGTGCCAGCAGCCCGGGAGATACGCAGTATTTT
TRBJ1-5 TRBV7-2 NA NA CASSLGSRSNQPQHF TGTGCCAGCAGCCTGGGATCGAGGAGCAATCAGCCCCAGCATTTT
TRBJ2-1 TRBV19 NA NA CASSMWVSYNEQFF TGTGCCAGTAGTATGTGGGTCTCCTACAATGAGCAGTTCTTC
TRBJ1-1 TRBV30 NA NA CAWSVSGAGMAFF TGTGCCTGGAGTGTATCAGGAGCAGGCATGGCTTTCTTT
TRBJ2-1 TRBV4-3 NA NA CASSQGPPDREGNEQFF TGCGCCAGCAGCCAAGGGCCGCCGGACAGGGAGGGCAATGAGCAGTTCTTC
TRBJ2-3 TRBV4-3 once NA CASSQEGRGRPDTQYF TGCGCCAGCAGCCAAGAAGGCCGGGGGAGGCCAGATACGCAGTATTTT
TRBJ2-5 TRBV11-3 NA TRBD1 CASSLDQLDRGRETQYF TGTGCCAGCAGCTTAGATCAACTGGACAGGGGGCGGGAGACCCAGTACTTC
TRBJ1-2 TRBV7-2 NA TRBD1 CASSLIGTGKYGYTF TGTGCCAGCAGCCTCATTGGGACAGGGAAATATGGCTACACCTTC
TRBJ1-5 TRBV2 NA NA CASSEVPLGQPQHF TGTGCCAGCAGTGAAGTTCCCCTGGGGCAGCCCCAGCATTTT